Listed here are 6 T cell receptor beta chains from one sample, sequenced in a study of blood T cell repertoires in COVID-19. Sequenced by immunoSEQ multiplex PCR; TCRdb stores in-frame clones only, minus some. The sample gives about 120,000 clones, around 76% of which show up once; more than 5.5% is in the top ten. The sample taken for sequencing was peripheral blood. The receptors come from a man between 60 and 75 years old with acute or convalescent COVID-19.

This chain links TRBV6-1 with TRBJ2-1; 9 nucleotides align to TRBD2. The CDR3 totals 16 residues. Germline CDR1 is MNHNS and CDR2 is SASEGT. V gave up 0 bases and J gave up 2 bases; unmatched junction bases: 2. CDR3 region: CASSEAGGRAYNEQFF. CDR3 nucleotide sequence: TGTGCCAGCAGTGAAGCCGGCGGGAGGGCCTACAATGAGCAGTTCTTC.

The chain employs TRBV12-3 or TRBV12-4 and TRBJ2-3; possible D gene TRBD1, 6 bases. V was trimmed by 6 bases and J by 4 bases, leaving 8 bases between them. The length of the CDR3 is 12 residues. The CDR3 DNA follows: TGTGCCAGCAGCCCAGGGGCAGATACGCAGTATTTT. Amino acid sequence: CASSPGADTQYF.

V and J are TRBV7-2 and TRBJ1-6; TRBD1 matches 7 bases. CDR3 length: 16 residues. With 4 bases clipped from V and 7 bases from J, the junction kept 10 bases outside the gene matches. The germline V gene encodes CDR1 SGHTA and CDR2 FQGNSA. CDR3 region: CASSSKQTGPNSPLHF. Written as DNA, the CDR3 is TGTGCCAGCAGCTCAAAACAGACAGGGCCGAATTCACCCCTCCACTTT.

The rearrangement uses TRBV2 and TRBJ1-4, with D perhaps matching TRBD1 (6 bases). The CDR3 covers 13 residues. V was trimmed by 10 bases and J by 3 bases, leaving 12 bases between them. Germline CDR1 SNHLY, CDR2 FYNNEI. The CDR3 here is CATGDSANEKLFF. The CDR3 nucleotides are TGTGCCACAGGGGATTCGGCTAATGAAAAACTGTTTTTT.

This chain's CDR3 is CATSGGRNNEQFF. Written as DNA, the CDR3 is TGTGCCACCTCGGGGGGGCGGAACAATGAGCAGTTCTTC. The V and J genes are TRBV10-3 and TRBJ2-1; 8 bases are shared with TRBD2. V dropped 10 bases and J dropped 5; count of bases not matched to a gene: 7. Germline V gene data show CDR1 as ENHRY and CDR2 as SYGVKD. The CDR3 covers 13 residues.

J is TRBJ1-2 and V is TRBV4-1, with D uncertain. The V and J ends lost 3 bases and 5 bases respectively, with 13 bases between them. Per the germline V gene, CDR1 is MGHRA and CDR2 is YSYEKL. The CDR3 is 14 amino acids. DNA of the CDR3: TGCGCCAGCAGCCACCCCAATTTTAGATATGGCTACACCTTC. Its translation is CASSHPNFRYGYTF.